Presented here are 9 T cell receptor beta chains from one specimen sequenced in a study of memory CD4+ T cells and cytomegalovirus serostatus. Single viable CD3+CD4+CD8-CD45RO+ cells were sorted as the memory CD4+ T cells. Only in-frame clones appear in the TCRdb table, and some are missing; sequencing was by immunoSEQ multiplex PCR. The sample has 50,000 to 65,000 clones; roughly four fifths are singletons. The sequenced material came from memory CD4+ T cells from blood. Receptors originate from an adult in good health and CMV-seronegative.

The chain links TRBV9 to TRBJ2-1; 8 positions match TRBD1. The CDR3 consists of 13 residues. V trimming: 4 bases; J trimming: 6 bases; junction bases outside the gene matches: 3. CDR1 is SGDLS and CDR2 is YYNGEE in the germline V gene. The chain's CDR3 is CASSIDRGNEQFF. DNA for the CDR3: TGTGCCAGCAGCATCGACAGGGGCAATGAGCAGTTCTTC.

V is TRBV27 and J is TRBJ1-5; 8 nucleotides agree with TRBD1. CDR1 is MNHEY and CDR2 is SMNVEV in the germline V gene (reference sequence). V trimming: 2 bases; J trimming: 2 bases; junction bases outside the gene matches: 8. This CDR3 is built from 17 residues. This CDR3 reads CASSLRSGGLGNQPQHF. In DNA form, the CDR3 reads TGTGCCAGCAGTTTACGTTCAGGGGGCTTAGGCAATCAGCCCCAGCATTTT.

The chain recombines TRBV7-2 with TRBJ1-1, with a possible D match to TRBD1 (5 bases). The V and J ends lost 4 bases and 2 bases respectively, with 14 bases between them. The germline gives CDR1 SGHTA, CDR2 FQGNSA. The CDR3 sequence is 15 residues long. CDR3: CASSSVRQYNTEAFF. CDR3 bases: TGTGCCAGCAGCTCGGTTAGACAGTATAACACTGAAGCTTTCTTT.

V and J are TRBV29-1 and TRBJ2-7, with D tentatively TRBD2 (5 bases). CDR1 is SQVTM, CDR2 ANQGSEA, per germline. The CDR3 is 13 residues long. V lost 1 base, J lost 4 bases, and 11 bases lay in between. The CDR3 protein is CSVEVGSSYEQYF. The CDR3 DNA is TGCAGCGTTGAAGTGGGGAGTTCATACGAGCAGTACTTC.

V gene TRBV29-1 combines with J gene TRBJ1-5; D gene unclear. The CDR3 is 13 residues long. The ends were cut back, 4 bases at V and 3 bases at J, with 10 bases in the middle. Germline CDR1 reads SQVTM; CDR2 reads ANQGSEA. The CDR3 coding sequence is TGCAGCGTTGCGGCCAGCCTCAATCAGCCCCAGCATTTT. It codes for CSVAASLNQPQHF.

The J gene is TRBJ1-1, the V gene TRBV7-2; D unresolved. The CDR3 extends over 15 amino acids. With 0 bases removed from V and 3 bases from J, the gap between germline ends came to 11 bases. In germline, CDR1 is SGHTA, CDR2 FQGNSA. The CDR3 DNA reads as TGTGCCAGCAGCTTAGCGTTTGGAGGGTACACTGAAGCTTTCTTT. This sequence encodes CASSLAFGGYTEAFF.

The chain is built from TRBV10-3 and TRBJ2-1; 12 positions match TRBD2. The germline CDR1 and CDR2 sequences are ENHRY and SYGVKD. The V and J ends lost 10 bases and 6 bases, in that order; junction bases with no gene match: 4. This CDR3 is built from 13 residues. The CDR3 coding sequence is TGTGCCACCGGACTAGCGGGATCCAATGAGCAGTTCTTC. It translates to CATGLAGSNEQFF.

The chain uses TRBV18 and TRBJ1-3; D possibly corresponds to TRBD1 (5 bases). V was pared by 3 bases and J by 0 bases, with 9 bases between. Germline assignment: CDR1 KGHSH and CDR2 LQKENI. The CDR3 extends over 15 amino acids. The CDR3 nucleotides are TGTGCCAGCTCACCGAACAGGCGCTCTGGAAACACCATATATTTT. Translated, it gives CASSPNRRSGNTIYF.

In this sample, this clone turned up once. Here the CDR3 reads CASSFGWDQPQHF. DNA of the CDR3: TGTGCCAGCAGTTTTGGTTGGGATCAGCCCCAGCATTTT. The rearrangement joins TRBV27 to TRBJ1-5; D unresolved. Germline V gene sequence: CDR1 MNHEY, CDR2 SMNVEV (reference sequence). The CDR3 is 13 amino acids. Trimming left V 3 bases short and J 5 bases short, with 8 bases between.